A selection of T cell receptor beta chains follows, all from one sample in a study of a mutant IDH1 vaccine in newly diagnosed glioma. No antigen is known for these receptors. Clones were read by immunoSEQ multiplex PCR, and TCRdb kept only the in-frame ones, dropping some. The sample contains over 30,000 clones, 85% to 90% of which appear only once. Sequencing used PBMCs, obtained from a glioma patient whose treatment included an IDH1 peptide vaccine. Receptors originate from a young woman with glioma. CDR3s include the opening cysteine and the closing phenylalanine or tryptophan. The D gene is left open where the match is weak. Clone size is given for some rows only: seen once, a few or many times, or a class if the clone is expanded.

>TRBJ1-1|-|-|TRBV9
TGTGCCAGCAGCGTAGGGGAGGGCCTGGAAGCTTTCTTT
CASSVGEGLEAFF
>TRBJ2-3|-|TRBD2|TRBV7-9
TGTGCCAGCAGCTCCCCGGGACTAGCAGCAGATACGCAGTATTTT
CASSSPGLAADTQYF
>TRBJ2-1|medium-sized|-|TRBV29-1
TGCAGCGTTGGAAGGCCGACTCTCAATGAGCAGTTCTTC
CSVGRPTLNEQFF
>TRBJ2-5|-|-|TRBV5-1
TGCGCCAGCAGCTTGTGGGGGGAGACCCAGTACTTC
CASSLWGETQYF
>TRBJ1-1|-|-|TRBV29-1
TGCAGCGGTCACAGGGAGACTGAAGCTTTCTTT
CSGHRETEAFF
>TRBJ1-4|-|-|TRBV6-1
TGTGCCAGCAGGACCACTAATGAAAAACTGTTTTTT
CASRTTNEKLFF
>TRBJ2-3|-|TRBD2|TRBV7-2
TGTGCCAGCAGCCCGGGGGGTATGACAGATACGCAGTATTTT
CASSPGGMTDTQYF
>TRBJ1-2|medium-sized|-|TRBV5-4
TGTGCCAGCAGCTTACCGGGGGGGGAGGGCTATGGCTACACCTTC
CASSLPGGEGYGYTF
>TRBJ2-3|-|TRBD2|TRBV9
TGTGCCAGCACCCTTTCTCTGGGGGGGACAGATACGCAGTATTTT
CASTLSLGGTDTQYF
>TRBJ2-7|once|-|TRBV14
TGTGCCAGCAGCCAAGAAGGCTACCTCCTTCACGAGCAGTACTTC
CASSQEGYLLHEQYF
>TRBJ1-2|-|-|TRBV19
TGTGCCAGTAGTCTAAGCCAGGGAGGAAACTATGGCTACACCTTC
CASSLSQGGNYGYTF
>TRBJ1-1|-|-|TRBV7-9
TGTGCCAGCAGCGTCCCCAGCTTGAACACTGAAGCTTTCTTT
CASSVPSLNTEAFF
>TRBJ2-1|-|TRBD2|TRBV4-1
TGCGCCAGCAGCCATCCGGGACTAGCACTTGGTGAGCAGTTCTTC
CASSHPGLALGEQFF
>TRBJ1-6|-|TRBD1|TRBV7-8
TGTGCCAGCAGTTCGGACAGGAGCTATAATTCACCCCTCCACTTT
CASSSDRSYNSPLHF
>TRBJ1-6|-|-|TRBV5-6
TGTGCCAGCAGCTTGCAGGGATATAATTCACCCCTCCACTTT
CASSLQGYNSPLHF
>TRBJ1-5|-|TRBD1|TRBV6-1
TGTGCCAGCAGTGTCCCCGGGACAGTGATCAATCAGCCCCAGCATTTT
CASSVPGTVINQPQHF